The 24 T cell receptor beta chains presented below share a single source sample, sequenced in a study of cytomegalovirus exposure and HLA in healthy donors. The PCR made use of 60 Vbeta and 13 Jbeta primers. This table comes from immunoSEQ multiplex PCR, and its TCRdb copy is limited to in-frame clones, with some not included. The sample data list about 130,000 clones. Source material: PBMCs. Receptor source: a woman aged 40 to 55 in good health and CMV-seronegative.

The chain is built from TRBV19 and TRBJ1-3; D unresolved. CDR1 is LNHDA and CDR2 is SQIVND in the germline V gene (reference sequence). CDR3 length equals 15 residues. The ends were cut back, 1 base at V and 0 bases at J, with 7 bases in the middle. The CDR3 bases are TGTGCCAGTAGTATAGCGACAACCTCTGGAAACACCATATATTTT. As protein: CASSIATTSGNTIYF. Full variable domain (rest looked up from reference TRBV19 and TRBJ1-3): DGGITQSPKYLFRKEGQNVTLSCEQNLNHDAMYWYRQDPGQGLRLIYYSQIVNDFQKGDIAEGYSVSREKKESFPLTVTSAQKNPTAFYLCASSIATTSGNTIYFGEGSWLTVV.

The J gene is TRBJ1-2, the V gene TRBV2; 7 nucleotides line up with TRBD1. The CDR3 extends over 14 amino acids. The V segment lost 10 bases and the J segment 8 bases; nucleotides outside the gene matches: 16. The V gene's germline CDR1 is SNHLY and CDR2 FYNNEI. DNA of the CDR3: TGTGCCACCACGGGAGAGACCAGGACAGGAGGCTACACCTTC. The encoded protein is CATTGETRTGGYTF.

The chain recombines TRBV5-6 with TRBJ2-7; D is ambiguous. The germline V and J ends were trimmed by 0 bases and 3 bases, with 10 bases remaining between them. The CDR3 contains 14 residues. Germline CDR1 reads SGHDT; CDR2 reads YYEEEE. As DNA, the CDR3 is TGTGCCAGCAGCTTGGGGCCCGAAAACTACGAGCAGTACTTC. It codes for CASSLGPENYEQYF.

The V gene is TRBV28, the J gene TRBJ1-5; a weak D match, TRBD1 (6 bases). Germline CDR1 is MDHEN and CDR2 is SYDVKM. CDR3 length: 13 residues. Trimming shortened V by 4 bases and J by 6 bases, and 10 bases separated the two germline ends. The CDR3 sequence: CASSWGPSQPQHF. The CDR3 coding sequence is TGTGCCAGCAGTTGGGGGCCGAGTCAGCCCCAGCATTTT. The variable domain in full, completed from reference TRBV28 and TRBJ1-5, reads DVKVTQSSRYLVKRTGEKVFLECVQDMDHENMFWYRQDPGLGLRLIYFSYDVKMKEKGDIPEGYSVSREKKERFSLILESASTNQTSMYLCASSWGPSQPQHFGDGTRLSIL.

This chain links TRBV18 with TRBJ2-6, with D tentatively TRBD2 (6 bases). Germline CDR1 KGHSH, CDR2 LQKENI. Trimming cost V 4 bases and J 0 bases, with 16 bases left between them. This CDR3 contains 18 residues. DNA of the CDR3: TGTGCCAGCTCACGGACGGGACTGACAATCTCTGGGGCCAACGTCCTGACTTTC. It specifies CASSRTGLTISGANVLTF.

V gene TRBV5-4 combines with J gene TRBJ1-1, with D maybe TRBD1 (5 bases). The CDR3 loop spans 14 amino acids. Germline lookup yields CDR1 SGHNT and CDR2 YYREEE (reference sequence). Trimming took 0 bases from V and 4 from J, leaving 10 bases between them. DNA for the CDR3: TGTGCCAGCAGCTTGGCTCAGGGAACCACTGAAGCTTTCTTT. Protein product: CASSLAQGTTEAFF.

The chain combines TRBV5-1 with TRBJ1-1; 11 bases are a match to TRBD1. The CDR3 totals 16 residues. The V gene end was trimmed by 3 bases and the J gene end by 2 bases; junction bases not matched to a gene: 6. CDR1 is SGHRS, CDR2 YFSETQ, per germline. The CDR3 DNA sequence: TGCGCCAGCAGCTATCGGACAGGGGGCGGAAACACTGAAGCTTTCTTT. It specifies CASSYRTGGGNTEAFF.

V usage is TRBV9 and J usage is TRBJ2-1; a weak D match, TRBD2 (6 bases). Trimming took 3 bases from V and 7 from J, leaving 17 bases between them. Germline V gene data show CDR1 as SGDLS and CDR2 as YYNGEE. The length of the CDR3 is 15 residues. DNA for the CDR3: TGTGCCAGCAGCGCCGCCGGGACTGCCTTTAATGAGCAGTTCTTC. It yields the protein CASSAAGTAFNEQFF.

The J gene is TRBJ1-3, the V gene TRBV7-3; D is uncertain. Trimming took 2 bases from V and 8 from J, leaving 10 bases between them. The CDR3 contains 13 residues. CDR1 and CDR2 (germline): SGHTA, FQGTGA. The CDR3 sequence is CASSLSREDTIYF. The CDR3 nucleotides are TGTGCCAGCAGCTTATCGAGGGAGGACACCATATATTTT.

This chain connects TRBV7-6 to TRBJ2-7; D is uncertain. The V end lost 4 bases, the J end lost 0 bases, and 16 bases lay between the germline ends. Germline CDR1 reads SGHVS; CDR2 reads FNYEAQ. The CDR3 runs to 16 residues. In DNA, the CDR3 is TGTGCCAGCAGCTCCACGTCCCCTCTTAGCTCCTACGAGCAGTACTTC. It specifies CASSSTSPLSSYEQYF.

The rearrangement joins TRBV6-6 to TRBJ2-3; D is perhaps TRBD2 (6 bases). The V end was cut by 0 bases, the J end by 4 bases, with 11 bases between. This CDR3 is built from 15 residues. Germline V gene lookup returns CDR1 MNHNY and CDR2 SVGAGI (reference sequence). The CDR3 loop reads CASSYSPSVADTQYF. CDR3 nucleotide sequence: TGTGCCAGCAGTTACTCCCCTAGCGTTGCAGATACGCAGTATTTT.

The V gene is TRBV11-3, the J gene TRBJ2-2; D is possibly TRBD2 (6 bases). Germline V lookup: CDR1 SGHNT, CDR2 YENEEA. The length of the CDR3 is 16 residues. The V gene lost 1 base and the J gene lost 0 bases, with 9 bases spanning the gap. The CDR3 nucleotides read TGTGCCAGCAGCTTAGGTGGAGGGACGAACACCGGGGAGCTGTTTTTT. Translation gives CASSLGGGTNTGELFF.

Note on this clone: One end of the junction fails to match germline, which may point to a read error. The genes are TRBV28 and TRBJ1-2; the D is unclear. This CDR3 is 10 amino acids long. The germline gives CDR1 MDHEN, CDR2 SYDVKM. The CDR3 sequence: CASSFWSVYF. CDR3 sequence (DNA): TGTGCCAGCAGTTTTTGGTCGGTGTACTTC.

The chain employs TRBV7-2 and TRBJ2-3; D gene uncertain. The V end lost 6 bases, the J end lost 4 bases, and 11 bases lay between the germline ends. Germline V gene sequence: CDR1 SGHTA, CDR2 FQGNSA. This CDR3 region has 13 residues. The CDR3 here is CASSFSDSDTQYF. DNA of the CDR3: TGTGCCAGCAGTTTTTCAGATTCAGATACGCAGTATTTT.

The V and J genes are TRBV25-1 and TRBJ2-7; D is uncertain. V was pared by 2 bases and J by 7 bases, with 12 bases between. Germline CDR1 is MGHDK and CDR2 is SYGVNS. The length of the CDR3 is 13 residues. The CDR3: CASSENPVGEQYF. The CDR3, as DNA: TGTGCCAGCAGTGAAAACCCCGTCGGGGAGCAGTACTTC.

J is TRBJ1-4 and V is TRBV29-1, with unresolved D. This CDR3 region has 12 residues. V gave up 3 bases and J gave up 1 base, with 3 bases separating them. The germline CDR1 and CDR2 sequences are SQVTM and ANQGSEA. As DNA, the CDR3 is TGCAGCGTTGACGGAACTAATGAAAAACTGTTTTTT. Residues: CSVDGTNEKLFF.

The genes are TRBV23-1 and TRBJ2-2, with a tentative D call TRBD1 (6 bases). TRBV23-1 is treated as an ORF (open reading frame) with a function not yet certain. The V end lost 0 bases, the J end lost 6 bases, and 17 bases lay between the germline ends. The CDR3 is 17 residues long. The CDR3 nucleotides are TGCGCCAGCAGTCAATCCCCCGGGACACGCCGACCCGGGGAGCTGTTTTTT. Encoded protein: CASSQSPGTRRPGELFF.

The chain uses TRBV27 and TRBJ2-5, with 12 bases matching TRBD1. Unmatched junction bases numbered 5, after V lost 5 bases and J lost 4 bases. The CDR3 length is 15 residues. Germline assignment: CDR1 MNHEY and CDR2 SMNVEV (reference sequence). Here the CDR3 reads CASSPGTGGRETQYF. The CDR3 nucleotides read TGTGCCAGCAGTCCCGGGACAGGGGGCAGAGAGACCCAGTACTTC.

The chain employs TRBV19 and TRBJ1-2; 10 bases line up with TRBD1. The CDR3 is made up of 15 amino acids. Per germline, CDR1 LNHDA and CDR2 SQIVND (reference sequence). The V segment lost 8 bases and the J segment 6 bases; nucleotides outside the gene matches: 12. CDR3 sequence reads: CASHPTDRGRHGYTF. The CDR3, as DNA: TGTGCCAGTCACCCCACGGACAGGGGGAGACATGGCTACACCTTC. Supplemented by reference TRBV19 and TRBJ1-2, the full variable domain reads DGGITQSPKYLFRKEGQNVTLSCEQNLNHDAMYWYRQDPGQGLRLIYYSQIVNDFQKGDIAEGYSVSREKKESFPLTVTSAQKNPTAFYLCASHPTDRGRHGYTFGSGTRLTVV.

The rearrangement links TRBV27 to TRBJ1-5; tentative D call: TRBD1 (6 bases). Germline V gene sequence: CDR1 MNHEY, CDR2 SMNVEV (reference sequence). The CDR3 runs to 13 residues. V was shortened by 6 bases and J by 4 bases, with 10 bases between the two germline ends. The chain's CDR3 is CASSPQGNQPQHF. The CDR3 bases are TGTGCCAGCAGCCCGCAGGGGAATCAGCCCCAGCATTTT.

The chain recombines TRBV25-1 with TRBJ1-1; 11 bases are a match to TRBD1. The trim removed 2 bases at V and 4 bases at J, leaving 3 bases unmatched. This CDR3 is built from 15 residues. CDR1 MGHDK and CDR2 SYGVNS come from the germline V gene. The CDR3 protein is CASSEKGTGGTEAFF. The CDR3 nucleotides are TGTGCCAGCAGTGAAAAGGGGACAGGGGGCACTGAAGCTTTCTTT.

The V and J genes are TRBV29-1 and TRBJ2-5; D might be TRBD1 (5 bases). This CDR3 comprises 13 residues. The V end lost 6 bases, the J end lost 5 bases, and 16 bases lay between the germline ends. In germline, CDR1 is SQVTM, CDR2 ANQGSEA. CDR3 region: CSVREGADETQYF. The CDR3 DNA reads as TGCAGCGTCCGCGAAGGGGCGGATGAGACCCAGTACTTC.

This chain connects TRBV19 to TRBJ1-1; 8 nucleotides align to TRBD1. The germline CDR1 and CDR2 sequences are LNHDA and SQIVND (reference sequence). CDR3 size: 11 residues. V was clipped by 7 bases and J by 6 bases; unmatched bases: 1. The CDR3 here is CASKQGAEAFF. The CDR3 bases are TGTGCCAGTAAACAGGGGGCTGAAGCTTTCTTT.

This chain connects TRBV13 to TRBJ2-5, with D perhaps matching TRBD2 (5 bases). V was cut by 1 base and J by 5 bases, with 20 bases left in between. Germline lookup yields CDR1 PRHDT and CDR2 FYEKMQ (reference sequence). The length of the CDR3 is 17 residues. CDR3 sequence: CASSLVPADGVRETQYF. In nucleotides, the CDR3 is TGTGCCAGCAGCTTAGTTCCAGCGGACGGGGTTAGGGAGACCCAGTACTTC.